This T cell receptor beta chain was captured by sequencing in a study of T cell clonotyping in hematopoietic cell transplantation. The study, taken as a whole, reports: CD4 and CD8 repertoire contributions could not be separated without sorting. Recipient TCR diversity dropped after transplant; expanded clonotypes rose from day 30 to 180. Few recipient clonotypes overlapped donors; over 97% were de novo at given depth.

Generated by immunoSEQ multiplex PCR, the TCRdb table keeps only in-frame clones and is missing some. The sample shows around 16,000 clones, 61% of them seen only once. A word on this clone: Its antigen is currently unknown.

J gave up 1 base and V 2 bases, and 11 bases lay outside the gene matches. The length of the CDR3 is 17 residues. The germline V gene encodes CDR1 SQVTM and CDR2 ANQGSEA. The J gene is TRBJ2-3, the V gene TRBV29-1, with TRBD2 identical over 8 bases. The source of this sequence is a male patient in his fifties who had an allogeneic stem cell transplant from an unrelated donor, so T cells may come from the graft donor. Some clones in this sample may be carry-over from other donors' samples. Sequenced material: PBMCs, taken 30 days after allogeneic stem cell transplant. CDR3 region: CSVELREGLSGTDTQYF. CDR3 DNA: TGCAGCGTTGAACTCCGGGAGGGCCTCTCCGGCACAGATACGCAGTATTTT.